These 26 T cell receptor beta chains were sequenced from one sample in a study of cytomegalovirus exposure and HLA in healthy donors. With 60 Vbeta and 13 Jbeta primers, the PCR was carried out. The protocol was immunoSEQ multiplex PCR, while the TCRdb copy is restricted to in-frame clones and leaves out a portion. The sample lists about 170,000 clones, 75% to 85% seen once, with 4.9% in the top ten. The sample consisted of PBMCs. The receptors come from a woman aged 18-30 years in good health and CMV-seropositive.

The sample holds one count of this clone. The chain links TRBV5-4 to TRBJ1-1; 8 bases align to TRBD1. CDR3 size: 14 residues. Germline V gene lookup returns CDR1 SGHNT and CDR2 YYREEE (reference sequence). The V and J ends lost 2 bases and 3 bases, in that order; junction bases with no gene match: 3. The CDR3 DNA follows: TGTGCCAGCAGCTTTGACAGGGGTGACACTGAAGCTTTCTTT. Translation gives CASSFDRGDTEAFF.

The chain employs TRBV27 and TRBJ2-7; 8 bases match TRBD1. CDR1 and CDR2 (germline): MNHEY, SMNVEV (reference sequence). V dropped 3 bases and J dropped 2; count of bases not matched to a gene: 3. The CDR3 runs to 14 residues. Here the CDR3 reads CASSFQGATYEQYF. The CDR3 region has the DNA TGTGCCAGCAGTTTCCAGGGGGCCACCTACGAGCAGTACTTC.

The rearrangement joins TRBV7-8 to TRBJ2-7; 7 bases are a match to TRBD2. Germline V gene sequence: CDR1 SGHVS, CDR2 FQNEAQ. V shed 3 bases, J shed 0 bases, and the junction held 5 bases outside the gene matches. This CDR3 is 15 amino acids long. Here the CDR3 reads CASSFGGGSSYEQYF. Written as DNA, the CDR3 is TGTGCCAGCAGCTTCGGCGGGGGAAGCTCCTACGAGCAGTACTTC.

The V and J genes are TRBV11-2 and TRBJ2-1; 10 bases line up with TRBD2. V shed 8 bases and J 9 bases; nucleotides not matched to a gene: 1. This CDR3 has 11 amino acids. CDR1 is SGHAT and CDR2 is FQNNGV in the germline V gene. The CDR3 nucleotides are TGTGCCAGCCAGCGGGGGGGTGAGCAGTTCTTC. This encodes CASQRGGEQFF.

The V gene is TRBV5-1, the J gene TRBJ2-7; maybe TRBD1 (6 bases). CDR1 and CDR2 (germline): SGHRS, YFSETQ. V was cut by 3 bases and J by 3 bases, with 10 bases left in between. The CDR3 is 13 amino acids. CDR3 residues: CASSSQTGYEQYF. CDR3 nucleotide sequence: TGCGCCAGCAGCTCCCAGACAGGCTACGAGCAGTACTTC.

J is TRBJ2-7 and V is TRBV13; D is perhaps TRBD1 (5 bases). The CDR3 contains 15 residues. The V gene's germline CDR1 is PRHDT and CDR2 FYEKMQ (reference sequence). The V end was cut by 5 bases, the J end by 2 bases, with 16 bases between. The CDR3 sequence: CASSRRGMHPYEQYF. The CDR3 nucleotides read TGTGCCAGCAGCCGAAGGGGTATGCACCCCTACGAGCAGTACTTC.

As to this clone: This CDR3 is also generated by other DNA sequences in the sample. The rearrangement uses TRBV7-2 and TRBJ1-1; TRBD1 aligns across 9 bases. CDR3 length: 13 amino acids. CDR1 and CDR2 from the germline V gene are SGHTA and FQGNSA. V lost 5 bases, J lost 4 bases, and 2 bases stayed unmatched. CDR3 protein: CASSADRGTEAFF. As DNA, the CDR3 is TGTGCCAGCAGCGCGGACAGGGGCACTGAAGCTTTCTTT.

V and J are TRBV30 and TRBJ2-6, with TRBD1 identical over 7 bases. Germline lookup yields CDR1 GTSNPN and CDR2 SVGIG (reference sequence). V shed 3 bases and J 2 bases; nucleotides not matched to a gene: 4. The CDR3 runs 15 residues. The CDR3 spells CAWSGQAAGANVLTF. The CDR3 DNA follows: TGTGCCTGGAGCGGACAGGCGGCTGGGGCCAACGTCCTGACTTTC.

The CDR3 nucleotides read TGTGCCATCAGTGAGTCGAGACTAGCGGGGGGGAGCCGGTACTTC. This gives the protein CAISESRLAGGSRYF. J is TRBJ2-4 and V is TRBV10-3; TRBD2 agrees at 14 bases. The CDR3 has 15 amino acids. J gave up 15 bases and V 0 bases, and 7 bases lay outside the gene matches. Per germline, CDR1 ENHRY and CDR2 SYGVKD.

This clone has a count of ten or more. V gene TRBV7-6 combines with J gene TRBJ1-5; D gene unclear. The V gene lost 0 bases and the J gene lost 4 bases, with 10 bases spanning the gap. The CDR3 is made up of 15 amino acids. CDR1 SGHVS and CDR2 FNYEAQ come from the germline V gene. In nucleotides, the CDR3 is TGTGCCAGCAGCTTAGCGGGAGGCTCAAATCAGCCCCAGCATTTT. Its protein product is CASSLAGGSNQPQHF.

The gene calls are TRBV5-6 and TRBJ1-2, with a tentative D call TRBD1 (5 bases). V lost 4 bases, J lost 2 bases, and 12 bases lay in between. The CDR3 has 14 amino acids. Germline V CDR1 and CDR2: SGHDT, YYEEEE. In DNA form, the CDR3 reads TGTGCCAGCAGCAGGGTCGACAGAAACTATGGCTACACCTTC. Protein sequence: CASSRVDRNYGYTF.

There are a few counts of this clone. This chain uses TRBV18 with TRBJ1-2; the D gene is possibly TRBD1 (5 bases). V was shortened by 3 bases and J by 5 bases, with 16 bases between the two germline ends. This CDR3 comprises 15 residues. Germline V gene data show CDR1 as KGHSH and CDR2 as LQKENI. The CDR3 bases are TGTGCCAGCTCACCCTCCGCCGGGGGGGGGTATGGCTACACCTTC. Its translation is CASSPSAGGGYGYTF.

V usage is TRBV14 and J usage is TRBJ1-2; 9 bases agree with TRBD1. V lost 0 bases and J lost 5; bases outside the gene matches: 7. Germline V gene data show CDR1 as SGHDN and CDR2 as FVKESK. There are 16 residues in the CDR3. CDR3 DNA sequence: TGTGCCAGCAGCCAAGACCACTCCGGGACAGGGTATGGCTACACCTTC. Encoded protein: CASSQDHSGTGYGYTF.

This sequence joins TRBV5-6 and TRBJ1-5, with D perhaps TRBD1 (5 bases). Germline V gene lookup returns CDR1 SGHDT and CDR2 YYEEEE. V lost 0 bases, J lost 3 bases, and 10 bases lay in between. The CDR3 sequence is 15 residues long. CDR3 sequence reads: CASSLAGLVNQPQHF. The CDR3, as DNA: TGTGCCAGCAGCTTGGCAGGGTTGGTCAATCAGCCCCAGCATTTT.

This clone was seen a single time. The chain couples TRBV6-5 to TRBJ2-5; no clear D gene. Trimming cost V 8 bases and J 5 bases, with 12 bases left between them. Germline assignment: CDR1 MNHEY and CDR2 SVGAGI. This CDR3 is 12 amino acids long. CDR3 region: CASGFEHETQYF. DNA of the CDR3: TGTGCCAGCGGTTTTGAGCATGAGACCCAGTACTTC.

This rearrangement joins TRBV29-1 to TRBJ2-7, with D maybe TRBD2 (6 bases). V was trimmed by 0 bases and J by 3 bases, leaving 15 bases between them. Germline CDR1 SQVTM, CDR2 ANQGSEA. CDR3 length: 15 residues. CDR3 coding DNA: TGCAGCGTTGAAGACCGCCCGGGACTCGGCTACGAGCAGTACTTC. Its translation: CSVEDRPGLGYEQYF.

The V gene is TRBV15, the J gene TRBJ2-5, with D perhaps TRBD1 (5 bases). Trimming cost V 3 bases and J 4 bases, with 12 bases left between them. The length of the CDR3 is 14 residues. The germline V gene encodes CDR1 LNHNV and CDR2 YYDKDF (reference sequence). CDR3 loop: CATSSATQGETQYF. In DNA form, the CDR3 reads TGTGCCACCAGCAGCGCCACGCAGGGAGAGACCCAGTACTTC.

The V call is TRBV5-1, the J call TRBJ2-7; 7 nucleotides agree with TRBD2. This CDR3 is built from 15 residues. V was pared by 4 bases and J by 2 bases, with 9 bases of the junction left unmatched. Germline loops: CDR1 SGHRS, CDR2 YFSETQ. For the CDR3, the DNA is TGCGCCAGCAGCACTACTAGCGCTAGCGCCTACGAGCAGTACTTC. Encoded protein: CASSTTSASAYEQYF.

V usage is TRBV7-9 and J usage is TRBJ1-5, with 9 nucleotides matching TRBD1. This CDR3 is built from 14 residues. Trimming took 2 bases from V and 5 from J; bases not matched to a gene: 1. Germline V gives CDR1 SEHNR, CDR2 FQNEAQ (reference sequence). CDR3: CASSLTGGDQPQHF. CDR3 nucleotide sequence: TGTGCCAGCAGCTTAACAGGGGGCGATCAGCCCCAGCATTTT.

V and J are TRBV5-4 and TRBJ2-7; D possibly corresponds to TRBD2 (5 bases). V was trimmed by 4 bases and J by 0 bases, leaving 14 bases between them. This CDR3 spans 15 amino acids. Looked up from germline, CDR1 is SGHNT and CDR2 is YYREEE (reference sequence). CDR3 in DNA: TGTGCCAGCAGCCCTCCGGACGGGGTCTCCTACGAGCAGTACTTC. This sequence encodes CASSPPDGVSYEQYF.

This rearrangement joins TRBV15 to TRBJ2-7; D is perhaps TRBD1 (6 bases). Germline V lookup: CDR1 LNHNV, CDR2 YYDKDF (reference sequence). This CDR3 comprises 15 residues. Between the trimmed V and J ends, which lost 4 bases and 2 bases, there was a span of 15 bases. CDR3 residues: CATSKAPGAPYEQYF. The DNA of the CDR3 is TGTGCCACCAGCAAAGCACCAGGGGCCCCCTACGAGCAGTACTTC.

The J gene is TRBJ2-3, the V gene TRBV11-2; 7 positions match TRBD2. The ends lost 5 bases at V and 3 bases at J; junction bases unmatched: 8. There are 15 residues in the CDR3. Germline CDR1 is SGHAT and CDR2 is FQNNGV. CDR3 residues: CASSSHGGYTDTQYF. The CDR3 bases are TGTGCCAGCAGCAGTCACGGGGGGTATACAGATACGCAGTATTTT.

The J gene is TRBJ2-7, the V gene TRBV6-6, with 8 bases lining up with TRBD2. The trim removed 0 bases at V and 5 bases at J, leaving 6 bases unmatched. The CDR3 length is 15 residues. Germline CDR1 and CDR2: MNHNY and SVGAGI (reference sequence). The CDR3 DNA reads as TGTGCCAGCAGTTACTCGTTAGCGGGGTCCCACGAGCAGTACTTC. Its translation is CASSYSLAGSHEQYF.

This clone showed up just once. The gene calls are TRBV28 and TRBJ2-7; 8 nucleotides align to TRBD2. Trimming removed 4 bases from V and 2 bases from J; junction bases left unmatched: 4. The CDR3 is 14 residues long. Germline V CDR1 and CDR2: MDHEN, SYDVKM. DNA for the CDR3: TGTGCCAGCAGTTCACCGGGACTAGCCTACGAGCAGTACTTC. It codes for CASSSPGLAYEQYF.

This clone was counted a few times. The CDR3 reads CASTLSGTAANYGYTF. In DNA, the CDR3 is TGTGCCAGTACCCTTTCGGGTACCGCTGCTAACTATGGCTACACCTTC. The genes are TRBV7-9 and TRBJ1-2; no definite D call. V was clipped by 9 bases and J by 0 bases, with 20 bases between them. The CDR3 is 16 residues long. The germline gives CDR1 SEHNR, CDR2 FQNEAQ (reference sequence).

The rearrangement links TRBV11-1 to TRBJ1-2, with D possibly TRBD1 on 6 matching bases. The CDR3 extends over 15 amino acids. CDR1 is SGHAT, CDR2 FQDESV, per germline (reference sequence). Trimming left V 5 bases short and J 7 bases short, with 20 bases between. CDR3 DNA: TGTGCCAGCAGCCCAGGTTGGCGAGGGGGTGCTGGCTACACCTTC. As protein: CASSPGWRGGAGYTF. Based on the CDR3 plus reference TRBV11-1 and TRBJ1-2, the full variable domain is EAEVAQSPRYKITEKSQAVAFWCDPISGHATLYWYRQILGQGPELLVQFQDESVVDDSQLPKDRFSAERLKGVDSTLKIQPAELGDSAMYLCASSPGWRGGAGYTFGSGTRLTVV.